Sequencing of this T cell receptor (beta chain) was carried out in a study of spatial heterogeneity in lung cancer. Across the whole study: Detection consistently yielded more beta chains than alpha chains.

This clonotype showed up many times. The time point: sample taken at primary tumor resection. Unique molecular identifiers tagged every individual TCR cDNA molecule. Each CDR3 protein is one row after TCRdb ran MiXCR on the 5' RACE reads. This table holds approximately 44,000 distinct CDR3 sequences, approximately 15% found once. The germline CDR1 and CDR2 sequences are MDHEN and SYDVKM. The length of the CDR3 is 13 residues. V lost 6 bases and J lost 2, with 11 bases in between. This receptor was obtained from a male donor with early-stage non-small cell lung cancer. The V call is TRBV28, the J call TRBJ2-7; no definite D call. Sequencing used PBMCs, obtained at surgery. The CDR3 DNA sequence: TGTGCCAGCAGCAAGGTATTGCCCTACGAGCAGTACTTC. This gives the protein CASSKVLPYEQYF.